What follows are 5 T cell receptor beta chains derived from one specimen sequenced in a study of shared clonotypes between healthy human individuals. Produced via immunoSEQ multiplex PCR; TCRdb's table is partial and in-frame only. Among 2 million to 2.5 million clones listed, approximately 93% were seen once. The sequenced material came from naive CD4+ T cells from PBMCs. The subset denotes: CD45RA+ positively selected. The source of these receptors is a man between 18 and 29 years old in good health. Some clones in this sample may be carry-over from other donors' samples.

The V and J genes are TRBV7-6 and TRBJ2-7; perhaps TRBD1 as D (6 bases). Germline values: CDR1 SGHVS, CDR2 FNYEAQ. The CDR3 is 13 amino acids. V gave up 0 bases and J gave up 6 bases, with 9 bases separating them. CDR3 DNA: TGTGCCAGCAGCTTAGCGGGGGCCACCGAGCAGTACTTC. It is translated as CASSLAGATEQYF.

The chain employs TRBV5-4 and TRBJ1-2; TRBD1 aligns across 8 bases. This CDR3 is built from 13 residues. V lost 4 bases to trimming and J lost 10 bases; unmatched junction nucleotides: 9. Germline-derived CDR1 and CDR2 are SGHNT and YYREEE (reference sequence). CDR3: CASSPGQGVLYTF. The CDR3 coding sequence is TGTGCCAGCAGCCCTGGACAGGGAGTTCTCTACACCTTC.

Remarks on this clone: Other nucleotide sequences in the sample specify the same CDR3. The chain is built from TRBV5-1 and TRBJ1-2; 7 nucleotides match TRBD1. V dropped 0 bases and J dropped 4; count of bases not matched to a gene: 3. Germline V gene data show CDR1 as SGHRS and CDR2 as YFSETQ. The CDR3 is 14 residues long. The CDR3 sequence is CASSLEGQLYGYTF. The CDR3 DNA sequence: TGCGCCAGCAGCTTGGAGGGACAGCTCTATGGCTACACCTTC.

On this clone itself: Other DNA sequences from this sample encode an identical CDR3 as well. This CDR3 is CASSLLGQGAGNTIYF. As DNA, the CDR3 is TGTGCCAGCAGCTTATTGGGACAGGGGGCGGGAAACACCATATATTTT. This chain uses TRBV7-8 with TRBJ1-3; TRBD1 matches 12 bases. Germline V lookup: CDR1 SGHVS, CDR2 FQNEAQ. The CDR3 is made up of 16 amino acids. J was trimmed by 4 bases and V by 2 bases; bases with no gene match: 3.

The chain employs TRBV19 and TRBJ1-5; 8 bases agree with TRBD1. From germline, CDR1 is LNHDA and CDR2 SQIVND (reference sequence). The CDR3 has 15 residues. V gave up 7 bases and J gave up 1 base; unmatched junction bases: 6. In DNA form, the CDR3 reads TGTGCCAGTACTCCGACAGGGGAGAGCAATCAGCCCCAGCATTTT. Translating it yields CASTPTGESNQPQHF.